Shown below are 14 T cell receptor beta chains from a single sample sequenced in a study of T-cell memory formation after mild COVID-19. TCRdb independently ran MiXCR on the 5' RACE reads; one entry per CDR3 protein. The sample lists roughly 620,000 distinct CDR3 sequences, roughly 18% seen once, with more than 10% in the top ten. The sequenced material came from PBMCs or a T cell subset sorted from them (not recorded which). The receptor set was obtained from an adult woman who had mild COVID-19 (a few samples of this study predate the infection). Cell type and time point are not known.

CDR3 DNA: TGTGCCAGCACCTTGATGGGGCTTGGAACTGAAGCTTTCTTT. Its protein is CASTLMGLGTEAFF. The chain uses TRBV12-3 or TRBV12-4 and TRBJ1-1; D might be TRBD1 (5 bases). CDR3 length: 14 amino acids. Trimming took off 7 bases at V and 5 bases at J, with 17 bases between the two ends.

This clonotype was found a few times. The rearrangement links TRBV6-1 to TRBJ1-5; 9 bases are shared with TRBD1. Trimming cost V 4 bases and J 2 bases; bases outside gene matches: 9. This CDR3 comprises 17 residues. Germline V gene data show CDR1 as MNHNS and CDR2 as SASEGT. CDR3 sequence: CASSGLTGGLGNQPQHF. The CDR3 DNA sequence: TGTGCCAGCAGTGGGCTGACAGGGGGACTAGGCAATCAGCCCCAGCATTTT.

The CDR3 DNA is TGTGCCAGCAGTTACGGGAGCATTCAAGAGACCCAGTACTTC. Its protein is CASSYGSIQETQYF. V gene TRBV6-6 combines with J gene TRBJ2-5; tentatively, D is TRBD2 (5 bases). V lost 2 bases and J lost 2, with 9 bases in between. The CDR3 contains 14 residues. Germline CDR1 is MNHNY and CDR2 is SVGAGI (reference sequence).

The chain employs TRBV20-1 and TRBJ2-7; 7 nucleotides line up with TRBD1. The CDR3 is made up of 15 amino acids. V gave up 2 bases and J gave up 5 bases; unmatched junction bases: 12. In germline, CDR1 is DFQATT, CDR2 SNEGSKA (reference sequence). CDR3 amino acids: CSARPRQGTRNEQYF. CDR3 coding DNA: TGCAGTGCTAGACCCCGACAGGGAACGAGAAACGAGCAGTACTTC.

The chain combines TRBV9 with TRBJ2-3, with a possible D match to TRBD1 (5 bases). Germline CDR1 and CDR2: SGDLS and YYNGEE. This CDR3 is 16 amino acids long. V lost 4 bases and J 4 bases, leaving 19 bases between the germline ends. The CDR3 spells CASSSSPRGASDTQYF. As DNA, the CDR3 is TGTGCCAGCAGCTCCTCACCCCGTGGGGCCTCAGATACGCAGTATTTT.

The chain joins TRBV15 to TRBJ2-5; the D is unclear. V lost 5 bases and J lost 5, with 12 bases in between. CDR1 LNHNV and CDR2 YYDKDF come from the germline V gene (reference sequence). This CDR3 contains 13 residues. CDR3 DNA: TGTGCCACCAGCCACCGGGCTGGGGAGACCCAGTACTTC. Its protein is CATSHRAGETQYF. Filled out from reference TRBV15 and TRBJ2-5, the complete variable domain reads DAMVIQNPRYQVTQFGKPVTLSCSQTLNHNVMYWYQQKSSQAPKLLFHYYDKDFNNEADTPDNFQSRRPNTSFCFLDIRSPGLGDTAMYLCATSHRAGETQYFGPGTRLLVL.

This clonotype came up a few times. This rearrangement joins TRBV20-1 to TRBJ2-5; perhaps D is TRBD1 or TRBD2 (6 bases each). Trimming cost V 6 bases and J 4 bases, with 12 bases left between them. Germline V lookup: CDR1 DFQATT, CDR2 SNEGSKA (reference sequence). The CDR3 sequence is 12 residues long. The CDR3 DNA is TGCAGTGCCGCACAGGGAGGAGAGACCCAGTACTTC. Its translation is CSAAQGGETQYF.

V gene TRBV24-1 combines with J gene TRBJ1-5, with D possibly being TRBD1 (6 bases). Trimming cost V 3 bases and J 5 bases, with 19 bases left between them. From germline, CDR1 is KGHDR and CDR2 SFDVKD. CDR3 length: 17 amino acids. CDR3: CATSDPSLSGVHQPQHF. In DNA form, the CDR3 reads TGTGCCACCAGTGATCCCTCATTATCAGGGGTCCATCAGCCCCAGCATTTT.

The CDR3 loop reads CASSQGAHWNSPLHF. CDR3 DNA sequence: TGCGCCAGCAGCCAAGGAGCGCATTGGAATTCACCCCTCCACTTT. The gene calls are TRBV4-1 and TRBJ1-6; D uncertain. Per the germline V gene, CDR1 is MGHRA and CDR2 is YSYEKL. The V gene lost 1 base and the J gene lost 7 bases, with 11 bases spanning the gap. The CDR3 loop spans 15 amino acids.

The chain employs TRBV5-6 and TRBJ2-7; no definite D call. Trimming shortened V by 4 bases and J by 0 bases, and 17 bases separated the two germline ends. CDR1 SGHDT and CDR2 YYEEEE come from the germline V gene. The CDR3 has 16 amino acids. CDR3 residues: CASSPTQAYLSYEQYF. CDR3 DNA: TGTGCCAGCAGCCCCACCCAGGCCTACCTCTCCTACGAGCAGTACTTC.

This clonotype has a count of ten or more. This sequence joins TRBV7-2 and TRBJ2-2, with 8 bases that match TRBD1. CDR1 SGHTA and CDR2 FQGNSA come from the germline V gene. Trimming removed 5 bases from V and 0 bases from J; junction bases left unmatched: 11. This CDR3 contains 18 residues. The CDR3 sequence is CASSNDRDRTANTGELFF. DNA for the CDR3: TGTGCCAGCAGCAATGACCGGGACAGGACAGCGAACACCGGGGAGCTGTTTTTT.

The chain has TRBV7-9 and TRBJ2-7, with D possibly matching TRBD1 (6 bases). The CDR3 runs 15 residues. The germline V gene has CDR1 SEHNR and CDR2 FQNEAQ (reference sequence). Trimming cost V 1 base and J 0 bases, with 10 bases left between them. CDR3 sequence reads: CASSLGGHLSYEQYF. The CDR3 nucleotides read TGTGCCAGCAGCTTAGGGGGGCATCTCTCCTACGAGCAGTACTTC.

Many counts were recorded for this clonotype. The chain has TRBV12-3 or TRBV12-4 and TRBJ2-5; possible D gene TRBD2, 6 bases. The length of the CDR3 is 15 residues. The germline V and J ends were trimmed by 0 bases and 5 bases, with 13 bases remaining between them. The CDR3 DNA is TGTGCCAGCAGTTTAGCGCATGTAGGAGGGGAGACCCAGTACTTC. Translated, it gives CASSLAHVGGETQYF.

This clonotype was observed a handful of times. The rearrangement joins TRBV7-9 to TRBJ2-3, with TRBD2 matching 13 bases. The CDR3 covers 16 residues. The V gene end was trimmed by 4 bases and the J gene end by 2 bases; junction bases not matched to a gene: 3. The germline V gene has CDR1 SEHNR and CDR2 FQNEAQ (reference sequence). The CDR3 region has the DNA TGTGCCAGCAGCTGGGGACTAGCGGGGTCCACAGATACGCAGTATTTT. It codes for CASSWGLAGSTDTQYF.